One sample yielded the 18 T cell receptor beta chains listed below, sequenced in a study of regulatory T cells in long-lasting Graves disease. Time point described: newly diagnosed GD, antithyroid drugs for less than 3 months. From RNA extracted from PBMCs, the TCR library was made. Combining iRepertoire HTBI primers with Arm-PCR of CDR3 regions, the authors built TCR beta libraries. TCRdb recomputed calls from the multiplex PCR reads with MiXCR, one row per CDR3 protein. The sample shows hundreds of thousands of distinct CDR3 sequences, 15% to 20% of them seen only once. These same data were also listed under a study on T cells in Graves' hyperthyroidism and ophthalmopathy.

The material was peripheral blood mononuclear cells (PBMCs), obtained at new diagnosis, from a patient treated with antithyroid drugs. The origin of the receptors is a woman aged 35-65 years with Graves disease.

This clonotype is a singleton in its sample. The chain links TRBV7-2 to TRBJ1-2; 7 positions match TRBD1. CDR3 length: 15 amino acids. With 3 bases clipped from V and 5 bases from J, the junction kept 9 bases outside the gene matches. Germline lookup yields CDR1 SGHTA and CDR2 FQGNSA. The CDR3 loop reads CASSLAIQGWYGYTF. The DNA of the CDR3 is TGTGCCAGCAGCTTGGCGATACAGGGGTGGTATGGCTACACCTTC.

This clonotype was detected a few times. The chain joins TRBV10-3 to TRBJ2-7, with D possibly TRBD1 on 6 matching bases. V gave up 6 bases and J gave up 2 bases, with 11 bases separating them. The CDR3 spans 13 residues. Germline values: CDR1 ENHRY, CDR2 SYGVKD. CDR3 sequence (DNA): TGTGCCATCAGGACGACAGGCGCCTACGAGCAGTACTTC. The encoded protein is CAIRTTGAYEQYF.

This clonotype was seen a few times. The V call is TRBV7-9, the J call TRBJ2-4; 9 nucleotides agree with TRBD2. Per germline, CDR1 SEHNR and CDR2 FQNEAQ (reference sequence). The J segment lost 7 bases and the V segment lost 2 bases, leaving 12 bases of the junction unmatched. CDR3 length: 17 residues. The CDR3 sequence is CASSLLSGGGVGNIQYF. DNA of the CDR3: TGTGCCAGCAGCTTATTAAGTGGCGGGGGGGTCGGGAACATTCAGTACTTC.

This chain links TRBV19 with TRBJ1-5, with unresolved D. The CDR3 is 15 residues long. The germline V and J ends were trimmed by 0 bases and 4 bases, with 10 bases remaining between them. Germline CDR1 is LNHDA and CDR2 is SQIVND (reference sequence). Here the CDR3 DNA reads TGTGCCAGTAGTATAGACGGAGGACCGAATCAGCCCCAGCATTTT. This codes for CASSIDGGPNQPQHF.

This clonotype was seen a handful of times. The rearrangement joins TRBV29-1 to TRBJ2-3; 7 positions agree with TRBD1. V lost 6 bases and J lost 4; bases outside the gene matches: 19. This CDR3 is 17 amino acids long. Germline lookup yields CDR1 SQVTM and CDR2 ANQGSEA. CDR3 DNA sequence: TGCAGCGTCACAAGCCCGACAGGGCCCTTCCCTCCAGATACGCAGTATTTT. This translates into CSVTSPTGPFPPDTQYF.

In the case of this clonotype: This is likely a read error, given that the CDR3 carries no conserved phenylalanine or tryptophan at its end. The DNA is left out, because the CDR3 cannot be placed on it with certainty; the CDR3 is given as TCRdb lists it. CDR3 sequence reads: CASSPPFDGCTI. V is TRBV2 and J is TRBJ1-2; TRBD1 was called by the table and not checked on the DNA. From germline, CDR1 is SNHLY and CDR2 FYNNEI. Both ends counted, the CDR3 spans 12 residues.

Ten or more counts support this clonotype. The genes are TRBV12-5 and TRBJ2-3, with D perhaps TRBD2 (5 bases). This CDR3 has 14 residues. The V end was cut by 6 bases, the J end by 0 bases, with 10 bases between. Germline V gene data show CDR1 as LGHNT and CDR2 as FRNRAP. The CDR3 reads CASGPGLSTDTQYF. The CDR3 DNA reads TGTGCTAGTGGCCCCGGACTGAGCACAGATACGCAGTATTTT.

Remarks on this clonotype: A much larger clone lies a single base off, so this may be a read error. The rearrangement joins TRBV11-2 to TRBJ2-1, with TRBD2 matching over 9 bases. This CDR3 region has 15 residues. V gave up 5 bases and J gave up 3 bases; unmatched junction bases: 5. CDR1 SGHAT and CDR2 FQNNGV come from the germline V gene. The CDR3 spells CASSTGLASYNEQFF. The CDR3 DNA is TGTGCCAGCAGCACCGGACTAGCGAGCTACAATGAGCAGTTCTTC.

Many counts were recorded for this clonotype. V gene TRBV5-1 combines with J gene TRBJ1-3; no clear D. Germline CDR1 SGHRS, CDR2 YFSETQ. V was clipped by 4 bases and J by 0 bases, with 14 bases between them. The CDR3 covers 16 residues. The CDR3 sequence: CASSPLTISSGNTIYF. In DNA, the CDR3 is TGCGCCAGCAGCCCTTTGACAATCAGCTCTGGAAACACCATATATTTT.

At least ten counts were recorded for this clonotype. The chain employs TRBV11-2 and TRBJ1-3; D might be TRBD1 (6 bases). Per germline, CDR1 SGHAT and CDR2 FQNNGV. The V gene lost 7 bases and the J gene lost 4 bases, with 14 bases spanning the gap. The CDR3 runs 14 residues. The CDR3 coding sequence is TGTGCCAGCACCCAACAGGGATCAGGAAACACCATATATTTT. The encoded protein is CASTQQGSGNTIYF.

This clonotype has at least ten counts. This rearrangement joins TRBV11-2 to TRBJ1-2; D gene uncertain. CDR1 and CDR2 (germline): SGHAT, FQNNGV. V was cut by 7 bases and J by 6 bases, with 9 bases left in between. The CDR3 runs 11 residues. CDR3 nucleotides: TGTGCCAGCACCTCTGGGAATGGCTACACCTTC. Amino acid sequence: CASTSGNGYTF.

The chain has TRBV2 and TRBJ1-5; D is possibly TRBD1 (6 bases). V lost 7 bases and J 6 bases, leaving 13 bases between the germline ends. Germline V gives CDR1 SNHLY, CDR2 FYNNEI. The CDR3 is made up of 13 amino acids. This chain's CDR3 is CASTTGQSQPQHF. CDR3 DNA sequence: TGTGCCAGCACCACAGGACAGTCTCAGCCCCAGCATTTT. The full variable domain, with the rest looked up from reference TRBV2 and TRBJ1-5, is EPEVTQTPSHQVTQMGQEVILRCVPISNHLYFYWYRQILGQKVEFLVSFYNNEISEKSEIFDDQFSVERPDGSNFTLKIRSTKLEDSAMYFCASTTGQSQPQHFGDGTRLSIL.

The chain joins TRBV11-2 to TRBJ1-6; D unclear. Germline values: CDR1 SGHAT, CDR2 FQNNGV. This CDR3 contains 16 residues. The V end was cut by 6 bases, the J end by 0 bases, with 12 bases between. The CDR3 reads CASRILSNSYNSPLHF. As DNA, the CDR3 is TGTGCCAGCAGAATTCTGAGTAACTCCTATAATTCACCCCTCCACTTT.

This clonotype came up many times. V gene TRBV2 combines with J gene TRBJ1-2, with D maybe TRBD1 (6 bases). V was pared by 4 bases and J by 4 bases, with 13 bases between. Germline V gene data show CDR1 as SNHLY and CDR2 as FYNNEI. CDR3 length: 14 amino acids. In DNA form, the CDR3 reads TGTGCCAGCAGTGGGGAGGGGGTCAGCTATGGCTACACCTTC. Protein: CASSGEGVSYGYTF.

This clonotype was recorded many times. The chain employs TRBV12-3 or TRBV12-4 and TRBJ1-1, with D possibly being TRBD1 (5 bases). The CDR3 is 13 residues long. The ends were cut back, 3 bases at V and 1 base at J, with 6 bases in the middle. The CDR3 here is CASSFGQNTEAFF. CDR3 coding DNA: TGTGCCAGCAGTTTCGGACAGAACACTGAAGCTTTCTTT.

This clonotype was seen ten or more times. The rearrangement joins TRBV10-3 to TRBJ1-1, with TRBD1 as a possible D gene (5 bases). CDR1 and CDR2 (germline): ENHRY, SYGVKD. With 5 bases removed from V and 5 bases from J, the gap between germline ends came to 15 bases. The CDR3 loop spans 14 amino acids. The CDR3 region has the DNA TGTGCCATCAGTTCGACAGCCGGGGAGACTGAAGCTTTCTTT. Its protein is CAISSTAGETEAFF.

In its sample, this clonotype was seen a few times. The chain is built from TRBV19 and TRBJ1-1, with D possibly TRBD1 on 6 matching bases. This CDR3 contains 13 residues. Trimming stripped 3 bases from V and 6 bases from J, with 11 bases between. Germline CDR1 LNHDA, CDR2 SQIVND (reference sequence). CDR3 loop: CASSMDSPPEAFF. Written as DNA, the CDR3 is TGTGCCAGTAGTATGGACAGTCCCCCTGAAGCTTTCTTT. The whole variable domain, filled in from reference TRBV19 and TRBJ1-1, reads DGGITQSPKYLFRKEGQNVTLSCEQNLNHDAMYWYRQDPGQGLRLIYYSQIVNDFQKGDIAEGYSVSREKKESFPLTVTSAQKNPTAFYLCASSMDSPPEAFFGQGTRLTVV.

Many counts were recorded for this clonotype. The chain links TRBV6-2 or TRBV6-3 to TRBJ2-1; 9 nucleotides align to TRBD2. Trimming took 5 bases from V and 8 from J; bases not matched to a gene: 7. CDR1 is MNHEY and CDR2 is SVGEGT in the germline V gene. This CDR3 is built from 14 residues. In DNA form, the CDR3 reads TGTGCCAGCAGTGGTGCGGGGGGGCTGGATGAGCAGTTCTTC. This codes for CASSGAGGLDEQFF.